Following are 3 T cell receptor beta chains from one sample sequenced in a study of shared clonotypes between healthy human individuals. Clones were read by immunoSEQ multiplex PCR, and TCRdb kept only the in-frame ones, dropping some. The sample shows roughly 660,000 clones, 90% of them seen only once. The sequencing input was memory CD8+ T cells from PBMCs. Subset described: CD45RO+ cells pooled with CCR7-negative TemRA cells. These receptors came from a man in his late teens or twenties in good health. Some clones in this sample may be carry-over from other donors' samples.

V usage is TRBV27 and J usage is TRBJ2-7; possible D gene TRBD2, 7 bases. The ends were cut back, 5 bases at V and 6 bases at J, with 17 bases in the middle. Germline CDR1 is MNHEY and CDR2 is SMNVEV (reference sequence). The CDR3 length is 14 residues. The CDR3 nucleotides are TGTGCCAGCAGTACCCCCGGGGGGCGGCGCGAGCAGTACTTC. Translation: CASSTPGGRREQYF.

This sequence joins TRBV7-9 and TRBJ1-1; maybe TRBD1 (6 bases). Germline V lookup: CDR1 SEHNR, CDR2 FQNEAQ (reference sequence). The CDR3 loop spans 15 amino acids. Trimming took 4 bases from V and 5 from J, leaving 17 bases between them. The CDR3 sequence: CASSWSGGAGTEAFF. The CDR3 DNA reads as TGTGCCAGCAGCTGGAGTGGGGGCGCGGGTACTGAAGCTTTCTTT.

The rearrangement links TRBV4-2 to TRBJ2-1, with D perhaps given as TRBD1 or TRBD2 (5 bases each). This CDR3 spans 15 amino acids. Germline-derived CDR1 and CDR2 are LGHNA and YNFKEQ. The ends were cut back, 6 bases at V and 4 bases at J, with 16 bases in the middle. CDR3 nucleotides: TGTGCCAGCAGTCTCTCCGGGACGGTATACAATGAGCAGTTCTTC. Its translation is CASSLSGTVYNEQFF.